This entry describes one T cell receptor beta chain. What it recognizes is unknown. Assays covered roughly 100,000 TCR templates per sample. Profiling relied on immunoSEQ multiplex PCR, and the TCRdb table lists in-frame clones only, not all of them. Of approximately 40,000 clones in the sample, about 90% were seen once. Germline V gene sequence: CDR1 SGHNT, CDR2 YYREEE (reference sequence). Trimming took 3 bases from V and 4 from J; bases not matched to a gene: 4. The CDR3 is 16 amino acids. The data were obtained in a study of siplizumab effects on memory and regulatory T cells. Study observations and caveats: An assignable naive or memory phenotype was lacking in roughly 75-96% of proliferating CD4+ or CD8+ clones. Naive T cells appeared more diverse than memory cells and seemed to be major alloresponse contributors.

The J gene is TRBJ2-2, the V gene TRBV5-4; 12 nucleotides align to TRBD1. The sequence came from a human donor in good health. The sequenced material came from naive CD4+ T cells sorted from blood. Here the CDR3 DNA reads TGTGCCAGCAGCTCGGGACAGGGGGCAGGCACCGGGGAGCTGTTTTTT. It yields the protein CASSSGQGAGTGELFF.